This is a list of T cell receptor beta chains from one sample in a study of early T cells in non-severe SARS-CoV-2 infection. TCRdb processed the 5' RACE reads anew with MiXCR; each CDR3 protein has one entry. The top ten clones hold 7.5% to 9% of a sample with 40,000 to 55,000 distinct CDR3 sequences, roughly 9.8% of them seen once. The material sequenced was whole blood. The origin of the receptors is an adult who was a healthcare worker with PCR-confirmed SARS-CoV-2 infection or an uninfected control (not recorded which). Each CDR3 is given with its conserved first and last residue. D genes are given only for firm matches. For some rows the clone size is stated as once, few or many, or as a class when expanded; others skip it.

d_call: NA; j_call: TRBJ2-3; v_call: TRBV21-1; clone_size: few; cdr3_aa: CASTGRGASTDTQYF; cdr3_nt: TGTGCCAGCACTGGGAGGGGGGCTAGCACAGATACGCAGTATTTT
d_call: NA; j_call: TRBJ2-2; v_call: TRBV11-2; clone_size: many; cdr3_aa: CASSLIPGLNTGELFF; cdr3_nt: TGTGCCAGCAGCTTAATCCCGGGACTTAACACCGGGGAGCTGTTTTTT
d_call: TRBD2; j_call: TRBJ2-1; v_call: TRBV29-1; clone_size: many; cdr3_aa: CSAWLAGGNNEQFF; cdr3_nt: TGCAGCGCTTGGCTAGCGGGAGGAAACAATGAGCAGTTCTTC
d_call: TRBD2; j_call: TRBJ2-2; v_call: TRBV6-6; clone_size: many; cdr3_aa: CASSLLAGGHTGELFF; cdr3_nt: TGTGCCAGCAGTTTACTAGCGGGAGGACACACCGGGGAGCTGTTTTTT
d_call: NA; j_call: TRBJ1-3; v_call: TRBV28; clone_size: many; cdr3_aa: CASSPLQVRGNTIYF; cdr3_nt: TGTGCCAGCAGTCCACTCCAAGTGCGCGGAAACACCATATATTTT
d_call: NA; j_call: TRBJ2-1; v_call: TRBV12-5; clone_size: NA; cdr3_aa: CASARLGNEQFF; cdr3_nt: TGTGCTAGTGCCCGCTTGGGGAATGAGCAGTTCTTC
d_call: TRBD1; j_call: TRBJ2-1; v_call: TRBV11-2; clone_size: many; cdr3_aa: CASRPGQAISYNEQFF; cdr3_nt: TGTGCCAGCAGGCCGGGACAGGCGATTTCCTACAATGAGCAGTTCTTC
d_call: TRBD1; j_call: TRBJ1-6; v_call: TRBV7-9; clone_size: few; cdr3_aa: CASTRDRQNSPLHF; cdr3_nt: TGTGCCAGCACCCGGGACAGACAAAATTCACCCCTCCACTTT
d_call: NA; j_call: TRBJ2-7; v_call: TRBV4-2; clone_size: NA; cdr3_aa: CASSQDSYYEQYF; cdr3_nt: TGTGCCAGCAGCCAAGACAGTTACTACGAGCAGTACTTC
d_call: NA; j_call: TRBJ2-5; v_call: TRBV7-8; clone_size: NA; cdr3_aa: CASSPRPQETQYF; cdr3_nt: TGTGCCAGCAGCCCCCGGCCCCAAGAGACCCAGTACTTC
d_call: NA; j_call: TRBJ2-7; v_call: TRBV2; clone_size: medium-sized; cdr3_aa: CASSDENLEQYF; cdr3_nt: TGTGCCAGCAGTGACGAAAACCTCGAGCAGTACTTC
d_call: NA; j_call: TRBJ1-1; v_call: TRBV4-1; clone_size: few; cdr3_aa: CASSQVGLANTEAFF; cdr3_nt: TGCGCCAGCAGCCAAGTGGGTTTGGCGAACACTGAAGCTTTCTTT
d_call: NA; j_call: TRBJ2-1; v_call: TRBV29-1; clone_size: many; cdr3_aa: CSVVEGGQYNEQFF; cdr3_nt: TGCAGCGTTGTCGAGGGGGGGCAGTACAATGAGCAGTTCTTC
d_call: NA; j_call: TRBJ2-6; v_call: TRBV6-6; clone_size: many; cdr3_aa: CASLLGGANVLTF; cdr3_nt: TGTGCCAGCCTGCTCGGGGGGGCCAACGTCCTGACTTTC
d_call: NA; j_call: TRBJ2-3; v_call: TRBV20-1; clone_size: few; cdr3_aa: CSTNGGRDRVDTQYF; cdr3_nt: TGCAGTACCAACGGGGGAAGGGATCGCGTGGATACGCAGTATTTT
d_call: NA; j_call: TRBJ2-7; v_call: TRBV28; clone_size: many; cdr3_aa: CASSPNRGYEQYF; cdr3_nt: TGTGCCAGCAGCCCAAATCGTGGCTACGAGCAGTACTTC
d_call: TRBD1; j_call: TRBJ2-5; v_call: TRBV7-7; clone_size: many; cdr3_aa: CASSTLGTGKETQYF; cdr3_nt: TGTGCCAGCAGCACCTTGGGGACAGGGAAAGAGACCCAGTACTTC
d_call: TRBD1; j_call: TRBJ2-5; v_call: TRBV15; clone_size: once; cdr3_aa: CATSRPTGGKETQYF; cdr3_nt: TGTGCCACCAGCAGACCTACAGGGGGCAAAGAGACCCAGTACTTC
d_call: TRBD1; j_call: TRBJ1-1; v_call: TRBV4-1; clone_size: NA; cdr3_aa: CASSQETGLRTEAFF; cdr3_nt: TGCGCCAGCAGCCAGGAGACAGGGCTGAGGACTGAAGCTTTCTTT
d_call: NA; j_call: TRBJ1-6; v_call: TRBV12-3/TRBV12-4; clone_size: NA; cdr3_aa: CASMNTDNSPLHF; cdr3_nt: TGTGCCAGCATGAATACAGATAATTCACCCCTCCATTTT
d_call: NA; j_call: TRBJ2-7; v_call: TRBV7-9; clone_size: NA; cdr3_aa: CASSLALYPEQYF; cdr3_nt: TGTGCCAGCAGCTTAGCGCTCTACCCGGAGCAGTACTTC
d_call: NA; j_call: TRBJ1-1; v_call: TRBV20-1; clone_size: many; cdr3_aa: CSARDPQGEAFF; cdr3_nt: TGCAGTGCTAGAGATCCCCAGGGCGAAGCTTTCTTT
d_call: NA; j_call: TRBJ2-7; v_call: TRBV27; clone_size: few; cdr3_aa: CASSPTGAVQYF; cdr3_nt: TGTGCCAGCAGTCCGACAGGTGCGGTGCAGTACTTC
d_call: NA; j_call: TRBJ1-4; v_call: TRBV11-1; clone_size: NA; cdr3_aa: CASSRDVSNEKLFF; cdr3_nt: TGTGCCAGCAGCCGGGACGTATCTAATGAAAAACTGTTTTTT
d_call: TRBD1; j_call: TRBJ2-7; v_call: TRBV5-8; clone_size: many; cdr3_aa: CASSHDVGQGVSEQYF; cdr3_nt: TGTGCCAGCAGCCACGATGTCGGACAGGGGGTATCGGAGCAGTACTTC
d_call: NA; j_call: TRBJ2-5; v_call: TRBV7-8; clone_size: few; cdr3_aa: CASSLGRQRLQEWQWTQYF; cdr3_nt: TGTGCCAGCAGCTTAGGGAGACAGAGACTCCAAGAGTGGCAATGGACCCAGTACTTC
d_call: TRBD1; j_call: TRBJ2-7; v_call: TRBV4-1; clone_size: many; cdr3_aa: CASGTGTGNYEQYF; cdr3_nt: TGCGCCAGCGGCACCGGGACAGGCAACTACGAGCAGTACTTC
d_call: NA; j_call: TRBJ2-7; v_call: TRBV20-1; clone_size: many; cdr3_aa: CSARDVRSSYEQYF; cdr3_nt: TGCAGTGCTAGAGATGTCAGATCTTCCTACGAGCAGTACTTC
d_call: NA; j_call: TRBJ2-5; v_call: TRBV7-2; clone_size: many; cdr3_aa: CASSLAGVQETQYF; cdr3_nt: TGTGCCAGCAGCTTAGCCGGGGTCCAAGAGACCCAGTACTTC
d_call: TRBD1; j_call: TRBJ1-2; v_call: TRBV7-9; clone_size: NA; cdr3_aa: CASSQGLGQDNYGYTF; cdr3_nt: TGTGCCAGCAGCCAAGGCTTGGGACAGGATAACTATGGCTACACCTTC
d_call: NA; j_call: TRBJ1-4; v_call: TRBV29-1; clone_size: NA; cdr3_aa: CSASTIGELFF; cdr3_nt: TGCAGCGCCTCAACCATTGGGGAACTGTTTTTT
d_call: TRBD2; j_call: TRBJ2-1; v_call: TRBV7-6; clone_size: few; cdr3_aa: CASSLAAGVSLEQFF; cdr3_nt: TGTGCCAGCAGCTTAGCCGCGGGAGTGAGCCTTGAGCAGTTCTTC
d_call: NA; j_call: TRBJ2-7; v_call: TRBV18; clone_size: NA; cdr3_aa: CASSPSRGGYEQYF; cdr3_nt: TGTGCCAGCTCACCAAGTAGGGGGGGCTACGAGCAGTACTTC
d_call: NA; j_call: TRBJ1-1; v_call: TRBV9; clone_size: few; cdr3_aa: CASGARVLNTEAFF; cdr3_nt: TGTGCCAGCGGCGCCAGGGTCCTGAACACTGAAGCTTTCTTT
d_call: NA; j_call: TRBJ2-4; v_call: TRBV21-1; clone_size: many; cdr3_aa: CASSKDESVAKNIQYF; cdr3_nt: TGTGCCAGCAGCAAAGATGAGTCTGTAGCCAAAAACATTCAGTACTTC
d_call: NA; j_call: TRBJ2-3; v_call: TRBV29-1; clone_size: many; cdr3_aa: CSVVQTKDTDTQYF; cdr3_nt: TGCAGCGTCGTACAGACTAAGGATACAGATACGCAGTATTTT
d_call: NA; j_call: TRBJ2-7; v_call: TRBV29-1; clone_size: NA; cdr3_aa: CSVEQGGEQYF; cdr3_nt: TGCAGCGTTGAACAGGGAGGCGAGCAGTACTTC
d_call: TRBD2; j_call: TRBJ2-7; v_call: TRBV29-1; clone_size: many; cdr3_aa: CSAPAGGSGEQYF; cdr3_nt: TGCAGCGCCCCAGCGGGGGGATCGGGCGAGCAGTACTTC
d_call: TRBD2; j_call: TRBJ2-3; v_call: TRBV6-5; clone_size: many; cdr3_aa: CASRPTSRTDTQYF; cdr3_nt: TGTGCCAGCAGACCGACTAGCCGCACAGATACGCAGTATTTT
d_call: TRBD1; j_call: TRBJ1-4; v_call: TRBV7-6; clone_size: many; cdr3_aa: CASSFPGQGEKLFF; cdr3_nt: TGTGCCAGCAGCTTCCCGGGACAGGGTGAAAAACTGTTTTTT
d_call: NA; j_call: TRBJ2-7; v_call: TRBV10-3; clone_size: NA; cdr3_aa: CAISVGPIYEQYF; cdr3_nt: TGTGCCATCAGTGTGGGCCCGATCTACGAGCAGTACTTC
d_call: NA; j_call: TRBJ2-6; v_call: TRBV3-1; clone_size: many; cdr3_aa: CASSQDVGSGANVLTF; cdr3_nt: TGTGCCAGCAGCCAAGATGTGGGCTCTGGGGCCAACGTCCTGACTTTC
d_call: NA; j_call: TRBJ1-1; v_call: TRBV18; clone_size: NA; cdr3_aa: CASSPLATQNTEAFF; cdr3_nt: TGTGCCAGCTCACCACTTGCAACCCAGAACACTGAAGCTTTCTTT
d_call: NA; j_call: TRBJ2-3; v_call: TRBV9; clone_size: many; cdr3_aa: CASSVDGSPDTQYF; cdr3_nt: TGTGCCAGCAGCGTAGACGGGAGCCCCGATACGCAGTATTTT
d_call: TRBD1; j_call: TRBJ2-1; v_call: TRBV19; clone_size: few; cdr3_aa: CASSTRTGTWDEQFF; cdr3_nt: TGTGCCAGTAGTACCCGGACAGGGACTTGGGATGAGCAGTTCTTC
d_call: NA; j_call: TRBJ2-2; v_call: TRBV7-6; clone_size: many; cdr3_aa: CASSLAPQDTGELFF; cdr3_nt: TGTGCCAGCAGCTTAGCGCCCCAGGACACCGGGGAGCTGTTTTTT
d_call: TRBD2; j_call: TRBJ2-1; v_call: TRBV6-2/TRBV6-3; clone_size: NA; cdr3_aa: CASSMREDNEQFF; cdr3_nt: TGTGCCAGCAGTATGCGGGAGGACAATGAGCAGTTCTTC
d_call: NA; j_call: TRBJ2-7; v_call: TRBV25-1; clone_size: few; cdr3_aa: CASSELVGPYEQYF; cdr3_nt: TGTGCCAGCAGTGAGTTGGTGGGCCCCTACGAGCAGTACTTC
d_call: NA; j_call: TRBJ1-1; v_call: TRBV5-5; clone_size: few; cdr3_aa: CASSLAGLVNTEAFF; cdr3_nt: TGTGCCAGCAGCTTGGCCGGGCTGGTGAACACTGAAGCTTTCTTT
d_call: TRBD1; j_call: TRBJ1-2; v_call: TRBV30; clone_size: many; cdr3_aa: CAWSGGQGGGYTF; cdr3_nt: TGTGCCTGGAGCGGGGGACAGGGAGGCGGCTACACCTTC
d_call: TRBD1; j_call: TRBJ1-6; v_call: TRBV25-1; clone_size: medium-sized; cdr3_aa: CASKWDRDNSPLHF; cdr3_nt: TGTGCCAGCAAATGGGACAGGGATAATTCACCCCTCCACTTT
d_call: NA; j_call: TRBJ1-4; v_call: TRBV3-1; clone_size: NA; cdr3_aa: CATSRELREKLFF; cdr3_nt: TGTGCCACCAGCCGGGAACTGCGGGAAAAACTGTTTTTT
d_call: TRBD2; j_call: TRBJ2-1; v_call: TRBV12-5; clone_size: many; cdr3_aa: CASGLAGTSLRSYNEQFF; cdr3_nt: TGTGCTAGTGGTTTAGCAGGGACTAGCCTACGCTCCTACAATGAGCAGTTCTTC
d_call: TRBD1; j_call: TRBJ2-2; v_call: TRBV6-5; clone_size: few; cdr3_aa: CASSPSRDRVGGELFF; cdr3_nt: TGTGCCAGCAGCCCCTCAAGGGACAGGGTTGGCGGGGAGCTGTTTTTT
d_call: NA; j_call: TRBJ2-7; v_call: TRBV6-2/TRBV6-3; clone_size: NA; cdr3_aa: CASSYSRGGYEQYF; cdr3_nt: TGTGCCAGCAGTTACTCGAGGGGGGGCTACGAGCAGTACTTC
d_call: TRBD1; j_call: TRBJ1-1; v_call: TRBV29-1; clone_size: NA; cdr3_aa: CSGTPGGWTEAFF; cdr3_nt: TGCAGCGGGACCCCAGGGGGCTGGACTGAAGCTTTCTTT
d_call: NA; j_call: TRBJ2-3; v_call: TRBV6-2/TRBV6-3; clone_size: NA; cdr3_aa: CASSRQDTQYF; cdr3_nt: TGTGCCAGCAGTAGACAAGATACGCAGTATTTT